Sequencing of this T cell receptor beta chain was carried out in a study of long-term antiretroviral therapy in people with HIV. immunoSEQ v3.0 was run at survey level. TCRdb's table, derived via immunoSEQ multiplex PCR, lists solely in-frame clones and lacks some. The sample shows some 30,000 clones, around 93% of them seen only once. Germline assignment: CDR1 WSHSY and CDR2 SAAADI. The CDR3 contains 15 residues. V lost 7 bases to trimming and J lost 0 bases; unmatched junction nucleotides: 7. The V gene is TRBV10-2, the J gene TRBJ1-1; 8 bases line up with TRBD1. Material: unsorted PBMCs, obtained around 7.4 years after starting antiretroviral therapy. This clonotype originated in a man aged 50 to 60 with HIV. The CDR3 region is CASTTGVDMNTEAFF. The CDR3 DNA is TGCGCCAGCACGACAGGGGTCGACATGAACACTGAAGCTTTCTTT.